These 9 T cell receptor beta chains were sequenced from one sample in a study of blood T cell repertoires in COVID-19. Profiled with immunoSEQ multiplex PCR; TCRdb holds only in-frame clones, not every one. The sample lists about 150,000 clones, around four fifths occurring once. Sample: PBMCs or T cells enriched from blood (not recorded which). These receptors were taken from a man aged 45 to 65 who had recovered from COVID-19.

The chain links TRBV7-2 to TRBJ2-3; 11 nucleotides align to TRBD2. Germline V gene data show CDR1 as SGHTA and CDR2 as FQGNSA. The CDR3 sequence is 16 residues long. V lost 5 bases, J lost 2 bases, and 6 bases stayed unmatched. CDR3 sequence: CASSPTSGGFTDTQYF. The CDR3 DNA reads TGTGCCAGCAGCCCCACTAGCGGGGGCTTCACAGATACGCAGTATTTT.

This clone has more than one count but fewer than ten. This chain connects TRBV6-5 to TRBJ1-2, with 10 bases that match TRBD1. The CDR3 consists of 13 residues. Germline CDR1 MNHEY, CDR2 SVGAGI. Germline trimming cut 4 bases from V and 6 bases from J; bases unmatched to any gene: 2. The DNA of the CDR3 is TGTGCCAGCAGTTGGGGACAGGGGCATGGCTACACCTTC. It translates to CASSWGQGHGYTF.

The chain combines TRBV20-1 with TRBJ1-1; D possibly corresponds to TRBD1 (6 bases). This CDR3 comprises 11 residues. CDR1 and CDR2 from the germline V gene are DFQATT and SNEGSKA (reference sequence). In DNA, the CDR3 is TGCAGAGTCCCGGGGGGCTCTGAAGCTTTCTTT. This gives the protein CRVPGGSEAFF.

This clone has only one observation. The V gene is TRBV6-5, the J gene TRBJ2-7, with 8 bases matching TRBD1. V dropped 6 bases and J dropped 1; count of bases not matched to a gene: 8. This CDR3 has 15 amino acids. Germline-derived CDR1 and CDR2 are MNHEY and SVGAGI. This CDR3 reads CASSPDRGESYEQYF. CDR3 DNA: TGTGCCAGCAGCCCCGACAGGGGCGAATCCTACGAGCAGTACTTC.

V usage is TRBV6-1 and J usage is TRBJ2-5; 7 positions match TRBD1. V gave up 7 bases and J gave up 4 bases; unmatched junction bases: 3. The CDR3 is 12 amino acids. Germline V CDR1 and CDR2: MNHNS, SASEGT. The DNA of the CDR3 is TGTGCCAGCACGGGACAGTCAGAGACCCAGTACTTC. Amino acids: CASTGQSETQYF.

The chain combines TRBV2 with TRBJ1-1, with 9 bases that match TRBD1. CDR1 and CDR2 from the germline V gene are SNHLY and FYNNEI. CDR3 length: 13 residues. Unmatched junction bases numbered 3, after V lost 7 bases and J lost 3 bases. The CDR3 DNA reads TGTGCCAGCAACCGGGACAGGGACACTGAAGCTTTCTTT. Translation: CASNRDRDTEAFF.

The rearrangement joins TRBV5-6 to TRBJ2-7, with 7 bases fitting TRBD1. V shed 2 bases and J 2 bases; nucleotides not matched to a gene: 1. Germline CDR1 and CDR2: SGHDT and YYEEEE. The CDR3 totals 13 residues. Written as DNA, the CDR3 is TGTGCCAGCAGCTTAGGGGGCACCTACGAGCAGTACTTC. This translates into CASSLGGTYEQYF.

This sequence joins TRBV6-6 and TRBJ2-7; weak D call: TRBD1 (6 bases). V was clipped by 0 bases and J by 2 bases, with 8 bases between them. Germline V lookup: CDR1 MNHNY, CDR2 SVGAGI (reference sequence). This CDR3 region has 14 residues. The chain's CDR3 is CASSYSGHTYEQYF. As DNA, the CDR3 is TGTGCCAGCAGTTACTCGGGACACACCTACGAGCAGTACTTC.

The chain carries TRBV29-1 and TRBJ1-5; 8 nucleotides align to TRBD1. V lost 4 bases, J lost 6 bases, and 5 bases stayed unmatched. Germline V gene lookup returns CDR1 SQVTM and CDR2 ANQGSEA. The CDR3 spans 13 residues. The CDR3 nucleotides are TGCAGCGTTGCGGACAGGGTTGGTCAGCCCCAGCATTTT. Translation: CSVADRVGQPQHF.